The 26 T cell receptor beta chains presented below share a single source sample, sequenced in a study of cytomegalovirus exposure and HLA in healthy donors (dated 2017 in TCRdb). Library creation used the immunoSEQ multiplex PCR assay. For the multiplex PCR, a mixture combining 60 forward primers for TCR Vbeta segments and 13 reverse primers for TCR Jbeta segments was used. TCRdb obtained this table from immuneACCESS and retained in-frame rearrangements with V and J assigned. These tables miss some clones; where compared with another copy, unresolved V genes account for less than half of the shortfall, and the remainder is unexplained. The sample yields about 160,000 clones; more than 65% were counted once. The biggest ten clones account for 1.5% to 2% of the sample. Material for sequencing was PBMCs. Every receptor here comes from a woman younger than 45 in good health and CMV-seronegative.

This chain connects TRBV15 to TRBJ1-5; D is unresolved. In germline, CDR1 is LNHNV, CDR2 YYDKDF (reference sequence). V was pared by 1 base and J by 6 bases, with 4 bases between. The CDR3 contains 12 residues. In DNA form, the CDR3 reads TGTGCCACCAGCAGAGCGGTTCAGCCCCAGCATTTT. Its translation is CATSRAVQPQHF. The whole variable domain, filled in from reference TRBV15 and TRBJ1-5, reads DAMVIQNPRYQVTQFGKPVTLSCSQTLNHNVMYWYQQKSSQAPKLLFHYYDKDFNNEADTPDNFQSRRPNTSFCFLDIRSPGLGDTAMYLCATSRAVQPQHFGDGTRLSIL.

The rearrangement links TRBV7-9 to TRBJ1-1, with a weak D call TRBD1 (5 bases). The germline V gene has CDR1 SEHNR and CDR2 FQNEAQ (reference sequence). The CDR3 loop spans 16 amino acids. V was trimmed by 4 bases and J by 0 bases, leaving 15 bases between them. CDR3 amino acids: CASSSLSGAMNTEAFF. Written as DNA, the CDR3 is TGTGCCAGCAGCTCCCTAAGTGGGGCTATGAACACTGAAGCTTTCTTT.

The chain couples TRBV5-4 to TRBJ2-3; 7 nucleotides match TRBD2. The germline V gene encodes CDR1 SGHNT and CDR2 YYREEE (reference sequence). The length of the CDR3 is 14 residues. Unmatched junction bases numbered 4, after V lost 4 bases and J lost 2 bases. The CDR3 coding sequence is TGTGCCAGCAGCCTGGGACTAAACACAGATACGCAGTATTTT. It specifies CASSLGLNTDTQYF.

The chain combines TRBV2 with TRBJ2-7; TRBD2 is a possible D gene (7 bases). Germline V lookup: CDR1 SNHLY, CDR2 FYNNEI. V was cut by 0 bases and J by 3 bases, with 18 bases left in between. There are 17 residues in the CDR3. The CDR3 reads CASSEADTAGALYEQYF. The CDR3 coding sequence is TGTGCCAGCAGTGAAGCAGACACGGCGGGGGCACTCTACGAGCAGTACTTC.

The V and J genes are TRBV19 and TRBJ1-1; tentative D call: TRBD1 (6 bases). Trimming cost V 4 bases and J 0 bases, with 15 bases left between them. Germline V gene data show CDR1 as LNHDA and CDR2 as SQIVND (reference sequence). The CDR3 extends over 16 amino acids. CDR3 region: CASSTSGTNLNTEAFF. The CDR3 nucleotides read TGTGCCAGTAGTACTTCCGGGACAAACTTGAACACTGAAGCTTTCTTT.

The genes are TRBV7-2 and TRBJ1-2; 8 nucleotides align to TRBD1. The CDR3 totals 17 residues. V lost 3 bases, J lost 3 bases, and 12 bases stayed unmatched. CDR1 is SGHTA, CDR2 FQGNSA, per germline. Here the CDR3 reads CASSFSRAGGGYYGYTF. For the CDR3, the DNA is TGTGCCAGCAGCTTCTCTCGGGCAGGGGGCGGTTACTATGGCTACACCTTC.

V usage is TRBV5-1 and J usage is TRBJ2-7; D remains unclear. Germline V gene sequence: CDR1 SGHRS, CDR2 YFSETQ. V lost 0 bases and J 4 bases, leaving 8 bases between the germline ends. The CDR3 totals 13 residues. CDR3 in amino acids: CASSLAPKYEQYF. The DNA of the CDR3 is TGCGCCAGCAGCTTGGCCCCAAAATACGAGCAGTACTTC.

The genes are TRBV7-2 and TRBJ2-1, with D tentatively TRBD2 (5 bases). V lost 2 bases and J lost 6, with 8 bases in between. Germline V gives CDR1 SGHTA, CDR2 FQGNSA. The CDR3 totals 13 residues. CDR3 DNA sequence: TGTGCCAGCAGCTTACAGCGGCCCAATGAGCAGTTCTTC. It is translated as CASSLQRPNEQFF.

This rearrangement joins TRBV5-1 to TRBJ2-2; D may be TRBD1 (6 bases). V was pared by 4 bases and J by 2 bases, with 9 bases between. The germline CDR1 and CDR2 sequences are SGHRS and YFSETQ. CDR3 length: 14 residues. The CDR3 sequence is CASSAGVNTGELFF. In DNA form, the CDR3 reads TGCGCCAGCAGCGCAGGGGTCAACACCGGGGAGCTGTTTTTT. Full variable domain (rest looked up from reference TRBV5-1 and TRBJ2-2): KAGVTQTPRYLIKTRGQQVTLSCSPISGHRSVSWYQQTPGQGLQFLFEYFSETQRNKGNFPGRFSGRQFSNSRSEMNVSTLELGDSALYLCASSAGVNTGELFFGEGSRLTVL.

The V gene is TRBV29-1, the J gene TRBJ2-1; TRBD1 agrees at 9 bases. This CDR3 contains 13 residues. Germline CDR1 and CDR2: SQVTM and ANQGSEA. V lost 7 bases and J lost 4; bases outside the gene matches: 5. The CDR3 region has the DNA TGCAGCGGAAGAGGACAGGGGTACAATGAGCAGTTCTTC. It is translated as CSGRGQGYNEQFF.

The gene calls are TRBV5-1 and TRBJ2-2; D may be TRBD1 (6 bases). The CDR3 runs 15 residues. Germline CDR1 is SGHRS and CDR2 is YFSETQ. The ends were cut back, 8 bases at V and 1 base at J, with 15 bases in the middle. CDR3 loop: CARGSGTKNTGELFF. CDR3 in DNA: TGCGCCAGGGGATCCGGGACAAAGAACACCGGGGAGCTGTTTTTT.

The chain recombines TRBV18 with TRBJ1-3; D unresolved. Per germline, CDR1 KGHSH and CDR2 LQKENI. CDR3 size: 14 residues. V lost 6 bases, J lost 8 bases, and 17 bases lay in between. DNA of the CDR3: TGTGCCAGCTCGCAGACATCCTCTCATGACACCATATATTTT. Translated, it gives CASSQTSSHDTIYF.

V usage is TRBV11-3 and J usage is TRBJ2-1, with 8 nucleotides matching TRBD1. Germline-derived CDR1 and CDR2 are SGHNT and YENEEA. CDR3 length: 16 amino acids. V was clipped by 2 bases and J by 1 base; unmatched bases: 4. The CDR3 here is CASSLQGAESYNEQFF. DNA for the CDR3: TGTGCCAGCAGCTTACAGGGGGCTGAATCCTACAATGAGCAGTTCTTC.

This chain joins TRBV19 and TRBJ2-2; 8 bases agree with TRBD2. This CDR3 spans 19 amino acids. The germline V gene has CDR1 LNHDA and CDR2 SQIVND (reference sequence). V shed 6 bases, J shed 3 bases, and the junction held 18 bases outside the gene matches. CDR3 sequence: CASSAGPLLAEGDTGELFF. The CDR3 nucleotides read TGTGCCAGTAGCGCAGGCCCCTTACTAGCGGAGGGGGACACCGGGGAGCTGTTTTTT. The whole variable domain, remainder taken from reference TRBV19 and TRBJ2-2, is DGGITQSPKYLFRKEGQNVTLSCEQNLNHDAMYWYRQDPGQGLRLIYYSQIVNDFQKGDIAEGYSVSREKKESFPLTVTSAQKNPTAFYLCASSAGPLLAEGDTGELFFGEGSRLTVL.

CDR3 DNA: TGTGCCAGCAGTCTCCTTACAGGGGTTACCTACGAGCAGTACTTC. Encoded protein: CASSLLTGVTYEQYF. The rearrangement joins TRBV5-5 to TRBJ2-7; TRBD1 matches 7 bases. This CDR3 is 15 amino acids long. After removal of 5 bases from V and 2 bases from J, the junction contained 10 bases not matched to a gene. The germline V gene encodes CDR1 SGHKS and CDR2 YYEKEE (reference sequence).

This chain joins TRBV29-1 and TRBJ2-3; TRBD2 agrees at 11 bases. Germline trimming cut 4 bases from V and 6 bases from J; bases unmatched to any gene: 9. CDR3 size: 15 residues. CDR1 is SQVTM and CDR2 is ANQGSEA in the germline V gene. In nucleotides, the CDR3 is TGCAGCGTTGCTGAACTAGCGGGAGTTGGCGATACGCAGTATTTT. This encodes CSVAELAGVGDTQYF.

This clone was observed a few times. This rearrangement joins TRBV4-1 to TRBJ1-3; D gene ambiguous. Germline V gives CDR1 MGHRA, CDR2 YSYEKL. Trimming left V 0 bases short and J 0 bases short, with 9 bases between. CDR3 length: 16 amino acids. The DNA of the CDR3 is TGCGCCAGCAGCCAAGATGCGGGCTTCTCTGGAAACACCATATATTTT. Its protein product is CASSQDAGFSGNTIYF.

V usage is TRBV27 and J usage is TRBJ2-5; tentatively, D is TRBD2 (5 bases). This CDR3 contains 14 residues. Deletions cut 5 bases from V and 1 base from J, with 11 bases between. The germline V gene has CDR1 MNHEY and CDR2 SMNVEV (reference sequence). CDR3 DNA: TGTGCCAGCAGTAAAAGGGAGTCCCAAGAGACCCAGTACTTC. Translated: CASSKRESQETQYF.

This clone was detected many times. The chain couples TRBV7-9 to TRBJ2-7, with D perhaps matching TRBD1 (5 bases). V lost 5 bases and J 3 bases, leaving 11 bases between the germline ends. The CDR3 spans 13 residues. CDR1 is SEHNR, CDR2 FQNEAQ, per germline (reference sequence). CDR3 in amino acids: CASSERGYYEQYF. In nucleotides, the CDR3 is TGTGCCAGCAGCGAAAGGGGTTACTACGAGCAGTACTTC.

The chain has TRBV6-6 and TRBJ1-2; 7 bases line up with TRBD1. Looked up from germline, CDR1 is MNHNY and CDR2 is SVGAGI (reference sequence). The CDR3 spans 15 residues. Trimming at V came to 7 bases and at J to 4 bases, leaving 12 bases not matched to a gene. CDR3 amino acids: CASTPPDRTIYGYTF. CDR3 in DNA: TGTGCCAGCACCCCACCGGACAGGACGATCTATGGCTACACCTTC.

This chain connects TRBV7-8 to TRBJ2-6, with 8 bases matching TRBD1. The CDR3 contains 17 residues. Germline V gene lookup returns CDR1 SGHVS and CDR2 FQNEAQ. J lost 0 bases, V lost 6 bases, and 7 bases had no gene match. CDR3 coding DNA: TGTGCCAGCAGTCCCGGACAGGGCCGCTCTGGGGCCAACGTCCTGACTTTC. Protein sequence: CASSPGQGRSGANVLTF.

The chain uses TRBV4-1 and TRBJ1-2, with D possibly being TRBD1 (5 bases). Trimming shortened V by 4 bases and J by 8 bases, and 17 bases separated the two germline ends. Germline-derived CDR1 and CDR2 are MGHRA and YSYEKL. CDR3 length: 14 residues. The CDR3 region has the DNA TGCGCCAGCAGCCGCGGAGAGGGGAGGTTAGGCTACACCTTC. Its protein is CASSRGEGRLGYTF.

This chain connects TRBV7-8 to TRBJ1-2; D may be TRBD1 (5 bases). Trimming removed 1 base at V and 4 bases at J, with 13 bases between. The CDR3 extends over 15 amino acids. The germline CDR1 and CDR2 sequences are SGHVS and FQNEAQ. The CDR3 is CASSLDSRQGYGYTF. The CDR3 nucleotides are TGTGCCAGCAGCTTAGACAGCCGGCAGGGCTATGGCTACACCTTC.

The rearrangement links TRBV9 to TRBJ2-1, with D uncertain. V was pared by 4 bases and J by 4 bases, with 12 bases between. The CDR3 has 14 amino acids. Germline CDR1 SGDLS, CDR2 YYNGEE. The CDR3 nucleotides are TGTGCCAGCAGCCCCCGCGGAGTATACAATGAGCAGTTCTTC. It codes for CASSPRGVYNEQFF.

The CDR3 DNA is TGTGCCAGCAGCCTAACCGGGACAGGGATGACCGAGCAGTACTTC. As protein: CASSLTGTGMTEQYF. V gene TRBV9 combines with J gene TRBJ2-7, with TRBD1 identical over 9 bases. The germline gives CDR1 SGDLS, CDR2 YYNGEE. The V and J ends lost 4 bases and 6 bases, in that order; junction bases with no gene match: 11. The CDR3 sequence is 15 residues long.

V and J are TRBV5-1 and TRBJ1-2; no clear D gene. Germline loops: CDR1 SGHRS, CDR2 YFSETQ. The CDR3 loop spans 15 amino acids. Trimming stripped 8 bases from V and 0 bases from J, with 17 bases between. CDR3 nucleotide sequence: TGCGCCAGAGGATTCGGGGAGCCCTCTAACTATGGCTACACCTTC. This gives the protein CARGFGEPSNYGYTF.